These 15 T cell receptor beta chains came from one sample sequenced in a study of cytomegalovirus exposure and HLA in healthy donors. The PCR had 60 Vbeta and 13 Jbeta primers. Method: immunoSEQ multiplex PCR; TCRdb's copy keeps in-frame clones and lacks some. The table lists about 120,000 clones, over 70% of them singletons. Source material: PBMCs. These receptors were taken from a woman aged 18-30 years in good health and CMV-seronegative.

J is TRBJ2-7 and V is TRBV11-2; D is ambiguous. CDR1 and CDR2 from the germline V gene are SGHAT and FQNNGV. Between the trimmed V and J ends, which lost 6 bases and 0 bases, there was a span of 12 bases. The CDR3 covers 14 residues. CDR3 nucleotides: TGTGCCAGCAGGAAACTGTCTAGCTCCTACGAGCAGTACTTC. Translated, it gives CASRKLSSSYEQYF.

This clone was found a few times. The V call is TRBV5-4, the J call TRBJ1-2, with 8 nucleotides matching TRBD1. The CDR3 loop spans 16 amino acids. Germline-derived CDR1 and CDR2 are SGHNT and YYREEE (reference sequence). Trimming cost V 0 bases and J 4 bases; bases outside gene matches: 8. The CDR3 DNA follows: TGTGCCAGCAGCTTGGCCGGACAGGGCTTATCCTATGGCTACACCTTC. This gives the protein CASSLAGQGLSYGYTF.

The chain links TRBV10-2 to TRBJ2-7; TRBD1 matches at 10 bases. Germline lookup yields CDR1 WSHSY and CDR2 SAAADI. The CDR3 is 12 residues long. The V and J ends lost 8 bases and 2 bases, in that order; junction bases with no gene match: 0. CDR3 sequence (DNA): TGCGCCAGCGGACAGGGGGCCTACGAGCAGTACTTC. Protein product: CASGQGAYEQYF.

The V gene is TRBV6-5, the J gene TRBJ1-4, with D tentatively TRBD1 (6 bases). Trimming removed 8 bases from V and 4 bases from J, with 14 bases in between. Germline CDR1 and CDR2: MNHEY and SVGAGI. This CDR3 comprises 14 residues. CDR3 region: CASGPPGVNEKLFF. DNA for the CDR3: TGTGCCAGCGGCCCACCAGGGGTTAATGAAAAACTGTTTTTT.

The rearrangement uses TRBV18 and TRBJ2-3; D gene uncertain. The germline V and J ends were trimmed by 0 bases and 2 bases, with 6 bases remaining between them. CDR1 and CDR2 from the germline V gene are KGHSH and LQKENI. CDR3 size: 14 residues. CDR3 sequence: CASSPPAPTDTQYF. The CDR3 DNA sequence: TGTGCCAGCTCACCACCGGCCCCCACAGATACGCAGTATTTT.

The rearrangement links TRBV27 to TRBJ2-1; possible D gene TRBD1, 6 bases. This CDR3 is built from 14 residues. The V end lost 2 bases, the J end lost 6 bases, and 11 bases lay between the germline ends. Germline CDR1 MNHEY, CDR2 SMNVEV (reference sequence). DNA of the CDR3: TGTGCCAGCAGTTTAAGAAGAGGGGGCAATGAGCAGTTCTTC. The encoded protein is CASSLRRGGNEQFF.

V and J are TRBV30 and TRBJ1-3; 7 bases align to TRBD1. Germline loops: CDR1 GTSNPN, CDR2 SVGIG (reference sequence). This CDR3 region has 15 residues. The J segment lost 3 bases and the V segment lost 2 bases, leaving 7 bases of the junction unmatched. The CDR3 nucleotides are TGTGCCTGGAGTTTACAGGGGCTTTATGGAAACACCATATATTTT. This encodes CAWSLQGLYGNTIYF.

This chain uses TRBV6-1 with TRBJ2-7; 8 positions agree with TRBD2. Germline values: CDR1 MNHNS, CDR2 SASEGT. This CDR3 spans 15 amino acids. Trimming took 5 bases from V and 2 from J; bases not matched to a gene: 8. CDR3 region: CASSILAGTAYEQYF. The CDR3 nucleotides read TGTGCCAGCAGTATCCTAGCGGGTACAGCCTACGAGCAGTACTTC.

The rearrangement joins TRBV15 to TRBJ1-4, with 9 positions matching TRBD1. V dropped 2 bases and J dropped 7; count of bases not matched to a gene: 5. Germline V gene data show CDR1 as LNHNV and CDR2 as YYDKDF (reference sequence). This CDR3 comprises 15 residues. The DNA for the CDR3 is TGTGCCACCAGCAGATTACAGGGGGCGGTTGAAAAACTGTTTTTT. Translated, it gives CATSRLQGAVEKLFF.

This chain uses TRBV27 with TRBJ2-7; 9 positions match TRBD1. This CDR3 region has 14 residues. V was pared by 2 bases and J by 5 bases, with 4 bases of the junction left unmatched. The V gene's germline CDR1 is MNHEY and CDR2 SMNVEV (reference sequence). The chain's CDR3 is CASSLGTGHHEQYF. DNA of the CDR3: TGTGCCAGCAGTTTAGGGACAGGGCACCACGAGCAGTACTTC.

This chain's CDR3 is CASSPGEVDTQYF. CDR3 coding DNA: TGTGCCAGCAGCCCCGGGGAGGTAGATACGCAGTATTTT. The J gene is TRBJ2-3, the V gene TRBV7-6; D is perhaps TRBD2 (6 bases). The V gene's germline CDR1 is SGHVS and CDR2 FNYEAQ. V was clipped by 5 bases and J by 5 bases, with 11 bases between them. CDR3 length: 13 residues.

The chain links TRBV19 to TRBJ1-1; the match to TRBD1 covers 7 bases. After removal of 6 bases from V and 1 base from J, the junction contained 5 bases not matched to a gene. This CDR3 comprises 14 residues. The germline CDR1 and CDR2 sequences are LNHDA and SQIVND (reference sequence). This CDR3 is CASRYRGQNTEAFF. The CDR3 DNA reads as TGTGCCAGTAGGTACAGGGGCCAGAACACTGAAGCTTTCTTT.

The rearrangement joins TRBV7-9 to TRBJ2-7; D perhaps matches TRBD1 (5 bases). CDR1 and CDR2 (germline): SEHNR, FQNEAQ (reference sequence). Deletions cut 5 bases from V and 2 bases from J, with 19 bases between. The CDR3 covers 16 residues. As DNA, the CDR3 is TGTGCCAGCAGCCTCCCCCAAGGGGCGACCACCTACGAGCAGTACTTC. Protein: CASSLPQGATTYEQYF. Based on the CDR3 plus reference TRBV7-9 and TRBJ2-7, the full variable domain is DTGVSQNPRHKITKRGQNVTFRCDPISEHNRLYWYRQTLGQGPEFLTYFQNEAQLEKSRLLSDRFSAERPKGSFSTLEIQRTEQGDSAMYLCASSLPQGATTYEQYFGPGTRLTVT.

This clone was observed once. The gene calls are TRBV6-5 and TRBJ1-2; a possible D gene is TRBD1 (6 bases). Trimming took 4 bases from V and 7 from J, leaving 22 bases between them. Per the germline V gene, CDR1 is MNHEY and CDR2 is SVGAGI. The CDR3 runs 16 residues. This CDR3 is CASSSDRPLQQGGYTF. DNA for the CDR3: TGTGCCAGCAGTTCTGACAGGCCCCTTCAGCAGGGTGGCTACACCTTC.

The genes are TRBV5-1 and TRBJ2-7; possible D gene TRBD1, 6 bases. V was trimmed by 2 bases and J by 1 base, leaving 19 bases between them. There are 17 residues in the CDR3. Looked up from germline, CDR1 is SGHRS and CDR2 is YFSETQ. The CDR3 reads CASSFSMDSRISYEQYF. In DNA form, the CDR3 reads TGCGCCAGCAGCTTTTCTATGGACAGCAGGATTTCCTACGAGCAGTACTTC.